This T cell receptor (beta chain) comes out of a study of blood T cell repertoires in COVID-19. Assay: immunoSEQ multiplex PCR; the TCRdb copy retains only in-frame clones and omits some. The table has 200,000 to 300,000 clones, 87% seen once. The count of this clone is one. Trimming left V 5 bases short and J 1 base short, with 15 bases between. The CDR3 spans 15 residues. The germline V gene encodes CDR1 MNHNY and CDR2 SVGAGI (reference sequence). V gene TRBV6-6 combines with J gene TRBJ2-7, with a possible D match to TRBD1 (7 bases). Source material: peripheral blood. The source of this sequence is a man in his sixties who had recovered from COVID-19. The CDR3 DNA sequence: TGTGCCAGCAGTCAACTACAGGGGAGGTCCTACGAGCAGTACTTC. Translating it yields CASSQLQGRSYEQYF.